One sample yielded the 15 T cell receptor beta chains listed below, sequenced in a study of blood T cell repertoires in COVID-19. TCRdb keeps only in-frame clones here, not all; method: immunoSEQ multiplex PCR. The sample yields 250,000 to 300,000 clones, approximately 91% seen once. What was sequenced was PBMCs or T cells enriched from blood (not recorded which). These receptors all stem from a woman in her 30s who had recovered from COVID-19.

The chain carries TRBV7-8 and TRBJ2-2; a possible D gene is TRBD2 (5 bases). The germline gives CDR1 SGHVS, CDR2 FQNEAQ. This CDR3 region has 13 residues. V gave up 4 bases and J gave up 6 bases, with 9 bases separating them. The DNA for the CDR3 is TGTGCCAGCAGCTCGATACTAGCCGGGGAGCTGTTTTTT. Protein: CASSSILAGELFF.

This chain joins TRBV4-1 and TRBJ2-7, with 9 bases identical to TRBD1. The CDR3 has 14 amino acids. The germline V gene has CDR1 MGHRA and CDR2 YSYEKL. V was clipped by 4 bases and J by 2 bases; unmatched bases: 3. The CDR3 DNA reads TGCGCCAGCAGCCTTGACAGGGGGACCTACGAGCAGTACTTC. Translation gives CASSLDRGTYEQYF.

This chain uses TRBV7-2 with TRBJ2-5, with 7 positions matching TRBD2. V was clipped by 4 bases and J by 5 bases; unmatched bases: 13. The CDR3 has 16 amino acids. The germline V gene encodes CDR1 SGHTA and CDR2 FQGNSA. The chain's CDR3 is CASSSSRFSGAETQYF. The CDR3, as DNA: TGTGCCAGCAGCTCCTCTAGATTCAGCGGGGCCGAGACCCAGTACTTC.

This clone has only a few counts. V is TRBV7-9 and J is TRBJ1-5; possible D gene TRBD1, 6 bases. Germline CDR1 reads SEHNR; CDR2 reads FQNEAQ (reference sequence). The CDR3 has 14 residues. Trimming pared 1 base from V and 11 bases from J, leaving 15 bases between. The CDR3 reads CASSLEGHATAQHF. The CDR3 coding sequence is TGTGCCAGCAGCTTAGAGGGACACGCAACCGCCCAGCATTTT. The full variable domain, rest sourced from reference TRBV7-9 and TRBJ1-5, is DTGVSQNPRHKITKRGQNVTFRCDPISEHNRLYWYRQTLGQGPEFLTYFQNEAQLEKSRLLSDRFSAERPKGSFSTLEIQRTEQGDSAMYLCASSLEGHATAQHFGDGTRLSIL.

Only one count was recorded for this clone. The chain has TRBV10-3 and TRBJ2-3; possible D gene TRBD1, 5 bases. The CDR3 totals 14 residues. The germline gives CDR1 ENHRY, CDR2 SYGVKD. The V gene lost 0 bases and the J gene lost 1 base, with 5 bases spanning the gap. The CDR3 loop is CAISESGGTDTQYF. In DNA, the CDR3 is TGTGCCATCAGTGAGTCAGGGGGCACAGATACGCAGTATTTT.

The CDR3 sequence: CASSLEGSDSRGYTF. CDR3 nucleotide sequence: TGTGCCAGCAGCTTAGAAGGTTCGGACTCCCGAGGCTACACCTTC. The chain carries TRBV7-8 and TRBJ1-2; D gene ambiguous. CDR1 and CDR2 (germline): SGHVS, FQNEAQ. CDR3 length: 15 residues. V was pared by 1 base and J by 8 bases, with 17 bases between.

The sample holds a few counts of this clone. The V call is TRBV19, the J call TRBJ2-1; 8 bases agree with TRBD1. There are 15 residues in the CDR3. V gave up 3 bases and J gave up 5 bases; unmatched junction bases: 6. Germline CDR1 LNHDA, CDR2 SQIVND (reference sequence). The CDR3: CASSIRQGNNNEQFF. CDR3 nucleotides: TGTGCCAGTAGTATTCGACAGGGGAACAACAATGAGCAGTTCTTC.

CDR3 DNA sequence: TGTGCCAGCAGCTGGGGGCCCGGCGGGAGGGAGCAGTTCTTC. It encodes CASSWGPGGREQFF. The V and J genes are TRBV11-2 and TRBJ2-1; 8 bases are shared with TRBD2. Germline trimming cut 4 bases from V and 10 bases from J; bases unmatched to any gene: 9. Germline V gene lookup returns CDR1 SGHAT and CDR2 FQNNGV. CDR3 size: 14 residues.

The rearrangement uses TRBV27 and TRBJ2-3; 11 bases are a match to TRBD2. The trim removed 1 base at V and 6 bases at J, leaving 9 bases unmatched. Germline V lookup: CDR1 MNHEY, CDR2 SMNVEV (reference sequence). The length of the CDR3 is 17 residues. CDR3 sequence (DNA): TGTGCCAGCAGTTTATGGGGTAGCGGGGGGGCCAGGGATACGCAGTATTTT. It translates to CASSLWGSGGARDTQYF.

V and J are TRBV10-2 and TRBJ1-6, with TRBD1 matching 9 bases. The CDR3 loop spans 17 amino acids. After removal of 3 bases from V and 7 bases from J, the junction contained 10 bases not matched to a gene. Germline V gene lookup returns CDR1 WSHSY and CDR2 SAAADI. The CDR3 reads CASSESRGTGPNSPLHF. CDR3 coding DNA: TGCGCCAGCAGTGAATCACGTGGGACAGGGCCGAATTCACCCCTCCACTTT.

V gene TRBV19 combines with J gene TRBJ1-1; D gene uncertain. Deletions cut 4 bases from V and 1 base from J, with 19 bases between. The CDR3 length is 17 residues. Germline lookup yields CDR1 LNHDA and CDR2 SQIVND (reference sequence). CDR3 sequence reads: CASSRFAVGGQNTEAFF. CDR3 in DNA: TGTGCCAGTAGTAGATTCGCGGTTGGAGGGCAGAACACTGAAGCTTTCTTT.

The V call is TRBV7-3, the J call TRBJ2-2; perhaps TRBD2 as D (6 bases). From germline, CDR1 is SGHTA and CDR2 FQGTGA. The CDR3 is 12 amino acids. The V end was cut by 5 bases, the J end by 6 bases, with 7 bases between. The CDR3: CASSRGAGELFF. The DNA for the CDR3 is TGTGCCAGCAGCCGCGGGGCCGGGGAGCTGTTTTTT.

CDR3 in amino acids: CASSYKGALDTQYF. The DNA of the CDR3 is TGTGCCAGCAGTTATAAGGGGGCTTTGGATACGCAGTATTTT. The chain recombines TRBV6-5 with TRBJ2-3, with 7 nucleotides matching TRBD1. Trimming took 3 bases from V and 6 from J; bases not matched to a gene: 6. Looked up from germline, CDR1 is MNHEY and CDR2 is SVGAGI. The CDR3 is 14 residues long.

CDR3 in DNA: TGTGCCAGCAGTCGTTCTCGGGACAGAGATCAGCCCCAGCATTTT. The encoded protein is CASSRSRDRDQPQHF. The chain joins TRBV6-5 to TRBJ1-5, with TRBD1 matching over 7 bases. The CDR3 contains 15 residues. Germline CDR1 reads MNHEY; CDR2 reads SVGAGI. With 5 bases clipped from V and 5 bases from J, the junction kept 9 bases outside the gene matches.

The chain has TRBV6-4 and TRBJ1-5; no clear D gene. This CDR3 contains 13 residues. Trimming pared 5 bases from V and 3 bases from J, leaving 8 bases between. Germline CDR1 MRHNA, CDR2 SNTAGT. The CDR3 nucleotides read TGTGCCAGCAGTCAGGTACCCAATCAGCCCCAGCATTTT. Its protein product is CASSQVPNQPQHF.